The sequence of this T cell receptor beta chain was determined in a study of CD8 T cells in ankylosing spondylitis. Study conclusions and caveats: Reportedly, disease-linked clones are significantly enriched in ankylosing spondylitis patients' matched synovial fluid. Researchers report that disease-linked clones proved CD8+ and relatively rare in peripheral blood. Before this, some motif variants had been reported in reactive arthritis synovial fluid and blood.

The CDR3 has 14 amino acids. V was pared by 0 bases and J by 6 bases, with 13 bases between. CDR1 and CDR2 from the germline V gene are SGDLS and YYNGEE. This clonotype was counted ten times or more. Its antigen is unidentified. Quantitative 5'-RACE was performed with molecular barcodes, and it yielded the TCR beta libraries. One entry per CDR3 protein results from TCRdb running MiXCR on the 5' RACE reads. The data contain under 15,000 distinct CDR3 sequences, approximately 3% of them singletons. The source of this sequence is a male donor with ankylosing spondylitis or in good health (not recorded which). Sequenced sample: blood, either unsorted or a sorted T cell fraction (not recorded which). The chain carries TRBV9 and TRBJ2-7; D might be TRBD2 (5 bases). Here the CDR3 DNA reads TGTGCCAGCAGCGTAGCGGGGAATCGGGGCGAGCAGTACTTC. It is translated as CASSVAGNRGEQYF. Supplemented by reference TRBV9 and TRBJ2-7, the full variable domain reads DSGVTQTPKHLITATGQRVTLRCSPRSGDLSVYWYQQSLDQGLQFLIQYYNGEERAKGNILERFSAQQFPDLHSELNLSSLELGDSALYFCASSVAGNRGEQYFGPGTRLTVT.